The rows below give T cell receptor beta chains drawn from one sample of a study of blood T cell repertoires in COVID-19. Method: immunoSEQ multiplex PCR; TCRdb's copy keeps in-frame clones and lacks some. The sample records about 220,000 clones, approximately 83% being singletons. Input material: peripheral blood. The receptors come from a woman aged 30 to 39 who had recovered from COVID-19. Both conserved end residues are part of each CDR3. The order of the fields is V gene, J gene, clone size, CDR3 protein. Part of the rows lack a size; the others show once, few, many or a class for expanded clones.

V gene: TRBV19
J gene: TRBJ2-1
clone size: -
CDR3 protein: CASRGLAGDNEQFF

V gene: TRBV2
J gene: TRBJ2-1
clone size: -
CDR3 protein: CASRAGLGKGEQFF

V gene: TRBV7-2
J gene: TRBJ1-2
clone size: few
CDR3 protein: CASSDPGQGASGYTF

V gene: TRBV5-5
J gene: TRBJ2-3
clone size: -
CDR3 protein: CASSLGADRGWYTDTQYF

V gene: TRBV28
J gene: TRBJ1-4
clone size: -
CDR3 protein: CASSRLGGEDEKLFF

V gene: TRBV6-5
J gene: TRBJ2-7
clone size: -
CDR3 protein: CASRNSGRPYEQYF

V gene: TRBV29-1
J gene: TRBJ2-2
clone size: -
CDR3 protein: CSVVIREFSATGELFF

V gene: TRBV18
J gene: TRBJ1-2
clone size: few
CDR3 protein: CASSPGTGLGYTF

V gene: TRBV11-2
J gene: TRBJ2-1
clone size: -
CDR3 protein: CASSLEPREFYNEQFF

V gene: TRBV4-2
J gene: TRBJ1-2
clone size: -
CDR3 protein: CASSQDRTGGYGYTF

V gene: TRBV10-3
J gene: TRBJ2-7
clone size: -
CDR3 protein: CAITTGQGYEQYF

V gene: TRBV6-5
J gene: TRBJ2-2
clone size: -
CDR3 protein: CASRPGEAATGELFF

V gene: TRBV7-9
J gene: TRBJ1-1
clone size: -
CDR3 protein: CASSLVENTEAFF

V gene: TRBV6-1
J gene: TRBJ1-3
clone size: few
CDR3 protein: CASSEEVDSSGNTIYF

V gene: TRBV6-1
J gene: TRBJ2-5
clone size: -
CDR3 protein: CASSEAGKGSSRETQYF

V gene: TRBV5-5
J gene: TRBJ2-7
clone size: -
CDR3 protein: CASSFYRSGLAVYEQYF

V gene: TRBV9
J gene: TRBJ2-4
clone size: -
CDR3 protein: CASSTTGITNIQYF

V gene: TRBV10-3
J gene: TRBJ1-1
clone size: once
CDR3 protein: CAISESPTRAGGTEAFF

V gene: TRBV9
J gene: TRBJ2-5
clone size: -
CDR3 protein: CASSPWPTETQYF

V gene: TRBV4-1
J gene: TRBJ2-5
clone size: -
CDR3 protein: CASSHKETQYF

V gene: TRBV19
J gene: TRBJ2-7
clone size: -
CDR3 protein: CASSIGAGQAYYEQYF

V gene: TRBV29-1
J gene: TRBJ2-3
clone size: -
CDR3 protein: CSVEGTDTQYF

V gene: TRBV7-9
J gene: TRBJ2-7
clone size: -
CDR3 protein: CASSSGGSPYEQYF

V gene: TRBV11-2
J gene: TRBJ1-3
clone size: -
CDR3 protein: CASSLLGAGNTIYF

V gene: TRBV28
J gene: TRBJ2-2
clone size: -
CDR3 protein: CASSLAGLAGEGNTGELFF

V gene: TRBV27
J gene: TRBJ2-3
clone size: -
CDR3 protein: CASSYRQAGTDTQYF

V gene: TRBV9
J gene: TRBJ2-1
clone size: -
CDR3 protein: CASSLTTNSYNEQFF

V gene: TRBV3-1/TRBV3-2
J gene: TRBJ2-1
clone size: -
CDR3 protein: CASSHLAAPREQFF

V gene: TRBV28
J gene: TRBJ1-4
clone size: -
CDR3 protein: CASRGGDGGNEKLFF